Below are 10 T cell receptor beta chains sequenced from a single sample in a study of blood T cell repertoires in COVID-19. Measured with immunoSEQ multiplex PCR; TCRdb has only the in-frame clones, and not every one. The table records approximately 160,000 clones, about 87% of them present only once. The sequencing input was peripheral blood. The receptors stem from a man between 60 and 70 years old with COVID-19, enrolled during active disease.

This clone was found a few times. The J gene is TRBJ1-5, the V gene TRBV6-5; 9 bases fit TRBD1. V shed 4 bases and J 3 bases; nucleotides not matched to a gene: 4. CDR1 and CDR2 from the germline V gene are MNHEY and SVGAGI. The CDR3 runs 15 residues. The DNA for the CDR3 is TGTGCCAGCAGTTCACAGGGGGCCCTCAATCAGCCCCAGCATTTT. It is translated as CASSSQGALNQPQHF.

This clone was recorded only once. The chain carries TRBV29-1 and TRBJ1-2, with a possible D match to TRBD1 (6 bases). In germline, CDR1 is SQVTM, CDR2 ANQGSEA. This CDR3 is 14 amino acids long. Trimming took 1 base from V and 5 from J, leaving 14 bases between them. The CDR3 sequence: CSVEVGRGKYGYTF. Here the CDR3 DNA reads TGCAGCGTTGAAGTCGGCAGGGGAAAATATGGCTACACCTTC.

The gene calls are TRBV24-1 and TRBJ1-2; the D is unclear. Trimming cost V 4 bases and J 6 bases, with 17 bases left between them. This CDR3 contains 15 residues. Germline lookup yields CDR1 KGHDR and CDR2 SFDVKD. This CDR3 is CATSDSRESRHGYTF. The CDR3 DNA sequence: TGTGCCACCAGTGACTCACGGGAGTCTCGTCATGGCTACACCTTC.

The V call is TRBV5-5, the J call TRBJ1-6; D is possibly TRBD1 (5 bases). CDR1 SGHKS and CDR2 YYEKEE come from the germline V gene (reference sequence). Trimming took off 0 bases at V and 8 bases at J, with 9 bases between the two ends. The CDR3 contains 14 residues. This chain's CDR3 is CASSLVQGDSPLHF. Written as DNA, the CDR3 is TGTGCCAGCAGCTTGGTTCAGGGCGATTCACCCCTCCACTTT.

This clone was seen just once. V and J are TRBV28 and TRBJ2-7; the D gene is possibly TRBD2 (6 bases). Germline assignment: CDR1 MDHEN and CDR2 SYDVKM. CDR3 length: 14 residues. V was cut by 3 bases and J by 5 bases, with 14 bases left in between. CDR3 bases: TGTGCCAGCAGTTTCGTCGGGGGAGGAAACGAGCAGTACTTC. Translation gives CASSFVGGGNEQYF.

V is TRBV4-2 and J is TRBJ2-1, with 7 bases matching TRBD2. V dropped 3 bases and J dropped 3; count of bases not matched to a gene: 8. From germline, CDR1 is LGHNA and CDR2 YNFKEQ. This CDR3 has 16 amino acids. DNA of the CDR3: TGTGCCAGCAGCCAGGGGCTAGCGGAGCTCTACAATGAGCAGTTCTTC. This codes for CASSQGLAELYNEQFF.

This clone was recorded a few times. The genes are TRBV27 and TRBJ2-7; D perhaps matches TRBD1 (6 bases). CDR3 size: 14 residues. Germline V gene sequence: CDR1 MNHEY, CDR2 SMNVEV (reference sequence). Trimming cost V 5 bases and J 0 bases, with 11 bases left between them. CDR3 coding DNA: TGTGCCAGCAGTAAACAGGGATTCTCCTACGAGCAGTACTTC. It yields the protein CASSKQGFSYEQYF.

The chain recombines TRBV5-1 with TRBJ1-5, with a possible D match to TRBD1 (6 bases). The germline gives CDR1 SGHRS, CDR2 YFSETQ. Trimming cost V 4 bases and J 1 base, with 15 bases left between them. This CDR3 comprises 16 residues. CDR3 residues: CASSLNPGQSNQPQHF. DNA for the CDR3: TGCGCCAGCAGCCTCAATCCGGGACAAAGCAATCAGCCCCAGCATTTT.

This clone has only a few counts. The J gene is TRBJ2-5, the V gene TRBV9; a weak D match, TRBD1 (6 bases). Trimming left V 4 bases short and J 5 bases short, with 15 bases between. The germline CDR1 and CDR2 sequences are SGDLS and YYNGEE. The CDR3 sequence is 14 residues long. The CDR3 reads CASSPSGQSETQYF. Written as DNA, the CDR3 is TGTGCCAGCAGCCCCTCAGGACAGAGTGAGACCCAGTACTTC.

This rearrangement joins TRBV4-3 to TRBJ1-2; a weak D match, TRBD1 (6 bases). CDR1 and CDR2 from the germline V gene are LGHNA and YSLEER. The length of the CDR3 is 15 residues. V lost 0 bases to trimming and J lost 4 bases, with 12 bases between them. The CDR3 nucleotides are TGCGCCAGCAGCCAAGAGATGGGGGGGCCCTATGGCTACACCTTC. Translation gives CASSQEMGGPYGYTF.